The 13 T cell receptor beta chains in this list originate from one sample, sequenced in a study of cytomegalovirus exposure and HLA in healthy donors. The PCR used 60 Vbeta and 13 Jbeta primers. Assay: immunoSEQ multiplex PCR; the TCRdb copy retains only in-frame clones and omits some. The sample contains roughly 100,000 clones, approximately 80% of which appear only once. The specimen sequenced was PBMCs. Receptors originate from a female donor in good health and CMV-seropositive.

The chain combines TRBV7-7 with TRBJ2-7; 7 positions agree with TRBD1. CDR3 length: 13 amino acids. Losses at the gene ends were 1 base for V and 6 bases for J; bases not matched to a gene: 3. Germline V gene lookup returns CDR1 SSHAT and CDR2 FNYEAQ (reference sequence). The CDR3 DNA reads as TGTGCCAGCAGCTTAGTTGCAGGGGGCGAGCAGTACTTC. This codes for CASSLVAGGEQYF.

The chain recombines TRBV7-2 with TRBJ1-3; no clear D gene. Germline lookup yields CDR1 SGHTA and CDR2 FQGNSA. CDR3 length: 16 amino acids. Trimming pared 1 base from V and 0 bases from J, leaving 10 bases between. CDR3: CASSLVAQNSGNTIYF. The CDR3 region has the DNA TGTGCCAGCAGCTTAGTCGCACAGAACTCTGGAAACACCATATATTTT.

This chain connects TRBV5-4 to TRBJ1-2, with D possibly TRBD1 on 5 matching bases. The V gene lost 3 bases and the J gene lost 0 bases, with 12 bases spanning the gap. CDR1 and CDR2 (germline): SGHNT, YYREEE (reference sequence). The CDR3 consists of 15 residues. CDR3 DNA sequence: TGTGCCAGCAGCTATATGACAGTAGCTAACTATGGCTACACCTTC. It yields the protein CASSYMTVANYGYTF.

The V gene is TRBV5-1, the J gene TRBJ2-3; 11 bases map to TRBD2. This CDR3 is built from 15 residues. With 4 bases clipped from V and 1 base from J, the junction kept 2 bases outside the gene matches. Germline CDR1 is SGHRS and CDR2 is YFSETQ. CDR3 sequence (DNA): TGCGCCAGCAGCACGGGACTAGCGGGCACAGATACGCAGTATTTT. This translates into CASSTGLAGTDTQYF.

The chain couples TRBV19 to TRBJ2-7; 9 positions agree with TRBD2. With 5 bases clipped from V and 3 bases from J, the junction kept 5 bases outside the gene matches. This CDR3 comprises 14 residues. Germline assignment: CDR1 LNHDA and CDR2 SQIVND (reference sequence). CDR3 bases: TGTGCCAGTAGTCCGGGACTAGCTGACTACGAGCAGTACTTC. Protein sequence: CASSPGLADYEQYF.

The V gene is TRBV10-2, the J gene TRBJ1-1, with D hard to call. The V end was cut by 0 bases, the J end by 1 base, with 6 bases between. Germline loops: CDR1 WSHSY, CDR2 SAAADI. The CDR3 covers 14 residues. The CDR3 coding sequence is TGCGCCAGCAGTGAGTCGGGCAGGAACACTGAAGCTTTCTTT. Its translation is CASSESGRNTEAFF.

The V and J genes are TRBV28 and TRBJ2-7; D perhaps matches TRBD2 (6 bases). Germline values: CDR1 MDHEN, CDR2 SYDVKM. The length of the CDR3 is 12 residues. V was shortened by 11 bases and J by 4 bases, with 15 bases between the two germline ends. CDR3 bases: TGTGCCGGGCAGACGGGGGAGTACGAGCAGTACTTC. It yields the protein CAGQTGEYEQYF.

The V call is TRBV5-1, the J call TRBJ2-5, with 14 bases fitting TRBD2. The better agreement between TRBJ2-7 and the DNA end casts doubt on the J call. The CDR3 runs to 19 residues. Germline CDR1 reads SGHRS; CDR2 reads YFSETQ. The CDR3 sequence: CASSFGTSGRGNGQYEQYF. The CDR3 DNA reads TGCGCCAGCAGCTTCGGGACTAGCGGGAGAGGGAACGGTCAGTACGAGCAGTACTTC.

The rearrangement uses TRBV6-5 and TRBJ2-7, with D maybe TRBD1 (5 bases). CDR3 length equals 13 residues. The V end lost 7 bases, the J end lost 3 bases, and 13 bases lay between the germline ends. Germline assignment: CDR1 MNHEY and CDR2 SVGAGI. In nucleotides, the CDR3 is TGTGCCAGCACTAGACAGCAGGGCTACGAGCAGTACTTC. Its protein is CASTRQQGYEQYF.

This chain uses TRBV5-1 with TRBJ1-2; D is possibly TRBD1 (6 bases). Germline values: CDR1 SGHRS, CDR2 YFSETQ. The CDR3 consists of 16 residues. Trimming left V 4 bases short and J 3 bases short, with 19 bases between. The CDR3 DNA is TGCGCCAGCAGCGGGGCTTTAGGGGGATTGGACTATGGCTACACCTTC. Its protein product is CASSGALGGLDYGYTF.

The J gene is TRBJ2-6, the V gene TRBV6-1; D may be TRBD1 (6 bases). Per the germline V gene, CDR1 is MNHNS and CDR2 is SASEGT. V lost 0 bases to trimming and J lost 4 bases, with 10 bases between them. The CDR3 totals 16 residues. CDR3 loop: CASSEASGAGANVLTF. The CDR3 nucleotides read TGTGCCAGCAGTGAAGCGTCAGGGGCCGGGGCCAACGTCCTGACTTTC.

Concerning this clone: Other DNA sequences of this sample code for an identical CDR3. The V and J genes are TRBV7-9 and TRBJ1-2; TRBD1 matches 12 bases. The CDR3 loop spans 14 amino acids. Germline V gene sequence: CDR1 SEHNR, CDR2 FQNEAQ (reference sequence). The V gene end was trimmed by 5 bases and the J gene end by 8 bases; junction bases not matched to a gene: 6. As DNA, the CDR3 is TGTGCCAGCAGCCGGGACAGGGGGCAGGGAGGCTACACCTTC. Amino acids: CASSRDRGQGGYTF.

V usage is TRBV5-1 and J usage is TRBJ2-5; 9 positions match TRBD1. CDR1 and CDR2 from the germline V gene are SGHRS and YFSETQ. The CDR3 sequence is 14 residues long. Trimming removed 2 bases from V and 2 bases from J; junction bases left unmatched: 1. CDR3 in amino acids: CASSLQGAQETQYF. CDR3 sequence (DNA): TGCGCCAGCAGCTTACAGGGGGCTCAAGAGACCCAGTACTTC.